Listed below are T cell receptor beta chains from one sample, sequenced in a study of blood T cell repertoires in COVID-19. Libraries were prepared by immunoSEQ multiplex PCR; TCRdb keeps only in-frame clonotypes and omits some of them. The table lists 150,000 to 200,000 clones, 88% of them singletons. The material sequenced was peripheral blood. These receptors all stem from a man aged 35 to 55 with active or convalescent COVID-19. Each CDR3 is given with its conserved first and last residue. The order of the fields is D gene, clone size, J gene, V gene, CDR3 DNA, CDR3 protein. The D gene is left open where the match is weak. Not every row has a clone size; where given, it reads once, few, many or a size class.

-,-,TRBJ1-2,TRBV2,TGTGCCAGCCACGTACGACAGGACAATATCTATGGCTACACCTTC,CASHVRQDNIYGYTF
-,few,TRBJ1-5,TRBV2,TGTGCCAGTCGGTCCTTCCAGGGTAGCAATCAGCCCCAGCATTTT,CASRSFQGSNQPQHF
TRBD1,-,TRBJ1-2,TRBV25-1,TGTGCCAGCAGCAGGGACAGGGAAGGCGCTCTTATAGGCTACACCTTC,CASSRDREGALIGYTF
TRBD1,-,TRBJ1-4,TRBV15,TGTGCCACCAGCAGAGCGGGACAGGGGAATGAAAAACTGTTTTTT,CATSRAGQGNEKLFF
-,few,TRBJ2-1,TRBV7-9,TGTGCCAGCAGCTATGGGGCGGGGCGAAATGAGCAGTTCTTC,CASSYGAGRNEQFF
-,-,TRBJ2-3,TRBV19,TGTGCCAGTAGTACGGAAGGCTTAGCGACAACGGATACGCAGTATTTT,CASSTEGLATTDTQYF
TRBD1,-,TRBJ1-1,TRBV6-5,TGTGCCAGCAGTTACTCGGGACAGATTAACACTGAAGCTTTCTTT,CASSYSGQINTEAFF
-,once,TRBJ1-2,TRBV5-6,TGTGCCAGCAGCTTGAATTTGCGGAGCTATGGCTACACCTTC,CASSLNLRSYGYTF
TRBD2,-,TRBJ2-5,TRBV25-1,TGTGCCAGCAGTGAATATGGGGGACTAGCGTTAGAGACCCAGTACTTC,CASSEYGGLALETQYF
-,-,TRBJ2-1,TRBV7-2,TGTGCCAGCAGCTTAGTGGCTCGGGAGTACGAGCAGTTCTTC,CASSLVAREYEQFF
-,-,TRBJ2-7,TRBV5-4,TGTGCCAGCAGCTTTATAACAGGGACGCTCTACGAGCAGTACTTC,CASSFITGTLYEQYF
-,-,TRBJ1-1,TRBV15,TGTGCCACCAGCAGCAGGGTCAATTCTGAAGCTTTCTTT,CATSSRVNSEAFF
-,-,TRBJ1-4,TRBV5-1,TGCGCCAGCAGCTTGCGTGTAGGGGCTAATGAAAAACTGTTTTTT,CASSLRVGANEKLFF
TRBD1,-,TRBJ1-5,TRBV19,TGTGCCAGTAGCACCACCGGACAGGGACAGCCCCAGCATTTT,CASSTTGQGQPQHF
-,-,TRBJ1-3,TRBV2,TGTGCCAGCGGCCGCGCGGGGGGGGTTAAGGCTGGAAACACCATATATTTT,CASGRAGGVKAGNTIYF
TRBD2,-,TRBJ2-1,TRBV3-1/TRBV3-2,TGTGCCAGCACACCGGGACTAGTGGAACTTGTTGGGCGCAATGAGCAGTTCTTC,CASTPGLVELVGRNEQFF
TRBD2,-,TRBJ2-5,TRBV11-1,TGTGCCAGCAGCCTCCGACTAGCGGGGGAGACCCAGTACTTC,CASSLRLAGETQYF
TRBD2,-,TRBJ2-7,TRBV5-1,TGCGCCAGCAGCTTGGCCTCGGGAGGGCCGGGGGAGCAGTACTTC,CASSLASGGPGEQYF
-,-,TRBJ1-4,TRBV24-1,TGTGCCACCAGTGACTCAACAGATTCGACTAATGAAAAACTGTTTTTT,CATSDSTDSTNEKLFF
TRBD1,-,TRBJ1-1,TRBV18,TGTGCCAGCACACAGACAGGGGGCACTACTGAAGCTTTCTTT,CASTQTGGTTEAFF
-,-,TRBJ2-5,TRBV28,TGTGCCAGCAGTTTTGGAGGGGGGGAAGAGACCCAGTACTTC,CASSFGGGEETQYF
-,-,TRBJ1-2,TRBV19,TGTGCCAGTAGTACCAGGGGCTGGGGTGGCTACACCTTC,CASSTRGWGGYTF
-,-,TRBJ1-2,TRBV12-5,TGTGCTAGTGGTTTGGTACCGTTGGACCGGGGAAGGAATGGCTACACCTTC,CASGLVPLDRGRNGYTF
TRBD2,-,TRBJ2-1,TRBV3-1/TRBV3-2,TGTGCCAGCAGCCGGGGGACTAGCGGACACAATGAGCAGTTCTTC,CASSRGTSGHNEQFF
-,-,TRBJ1-5,TRBV24-1,TGTGCCACCAGTGGCAGGGTGGATCAGCCCCAGCATTTT,CATSGRVDQPQHF
TRBD1,-,TRBJ2-3,TRBV7-2,TGTGCCAGCAGCCCAGGGGGGACAGGGGAGAATACGCAGTATTTT,CASSPGGTGENTQYF
TRBD1,-,TRBJ1-2,TRBV7-2,TGTGCCAGCAGCTTATCACAGGGGGCGAGATTCCATGGCTACACCTTC,CASSLSQGARFHGYTF
-,-,TRBJ1-2,TRBV20-1,TGCAGTGCTCGTACAAGCTATGGCTACACCTTC,CSARTSYGYTF
-,-,TRBJ1-1,TRBV5-1,TGCGCCAGCAGCTTGGTAGGGGGAGTTATTATGAACACTGAAGCTTTCTTT,CASSLVGGVIMNTEAFF
TRBD1,-,TRBJ2-3,TRBV11-2,TGTGCCAGCAGGAAGAGACAGGGGTTTTTAGACCTCACAGATACGCAGTATTTT,CASRKRQGFLDLTDTQYF
-,-,TRBJ1-1,TRBV7-8,TGTGCCAGCACCCTGGGGGGGGACCACACTGAAGCTTTCTTT,CASTLGGDHTEAFF
-,-,TRBJ1-2,TRBV5-5,TGTGCCAGCGGACACAGGGAGGGGGGCTACACCTTC,CASGHREGGYTF
TRBD2,-,TRBJ2-3,TRBV9,TGTGCCAGCAGCCGGACTAGTAATCGAGCAGATACGCAGTATTTT,CASSRTSNRADTQYF
TRBD2,-,TRBJ2-7,TRBV30,TGTGCCGCGGGGGGTTACTCCTACGAGCAGTACTTC,CAAGGYSYEQYF
TRBD1,-,TRBJ2-2,TRBV10-2,TGCGCCAGCAGGGGACAGCACACCGGGGAGCTGTTTTTT,CASRGQHTGELFF
TRBD1,-,TRBJ1-2,TRBV11-2,TGTGCCAGCAGCTTACCCGGGACAGGGGGCTTCGTGTCGAGTGGCTACACCTTC,CASSLPGTGGFVSSGYTF
-,-,TRBJ2-3,TRBV11-2,TGTGCCAGCAGCTTATCGTCTAGACGAGATACGCAGTATTTT,CASSLSSRRDTQYF
-,-,TRBJ1-2,TRBV19,TGTGCCAGTAGTTGGGCAGGGCGCGGCTACACCTTC,CASSWAGRGYTF
-,few,TRBJ2-2,TRBV5-1,TGCGCCAGCAGCTTGGCCGGGCAGGGGCTAGGGGCCGGGGAGCTGTTTTTT,CASSLAGQGLGAGELFF
TRBD1,-,TRBJ1-1,TRBV20-1,TGCAGTGCTAGTAAACAGGGGGCCGGCACTGAAGCTTTCTTT,CSASKQGAGTEAFF
TRBD1,-,TRBJ2-3,TRBV5-1,TGCGCCAGCAGCTTGGGGTTTAGGGACAGCCGCACAGATACGCAGTATTTT,CASSLGFRDSRTDTQYF